This T cell receptor beta chain was captured in a study of radiotherapy plus CTLA-4 blockade in lung cancer. Study at large: Objective responses were seen in about a sixth of patients, disease control in approximately 29%.

The repertoire was sequenced with immunoSEQ multiplex PCR; TCRdb's copy has only in-frame clones and lacks some. Of some 78,000 clones in the sample, around 84% are singletons; the top ten hold over 0.85%. On this clone: Its antigen is unknown.

The study, taken as a whole, reports: In blood, after radiotherapy plus ipilimumab, tumor-derived TCR clones expanded. The best predictor of response was reported to be early blood T cell clone dynamics, with interferon-beta.

The V end lost 4 bases, the J end lost 6 bases, and 14 bases lay between the germline ends. Germline assignment: CDR1 SGHRS and CDR2 YFSETQ. The CDR3 covers 13 residues. Sequences were derived from peripheral blood, sampled from a patient treated with radiotherapy plus ipilimumab. This TCR came from a human donor with non-small cell lung cancer who had stable disease on radiotherapy plus ipilimumab. This rearrangement joins TRBV5-1 to TRBJ2-7; TRBD2 might be the D (6 bases). CDR3 bases: TGCGCCAGCAGCGTTCAGACTAGTTCCGAGCAGTACTTC. Its translation is CASSVQTSSEQYF. The entire variable domain, with the rest obtained from reference TRBV5-1 and TRBJ2-7, is as follows: KAGVTQTPRYLIKTRGQQVTLSCSPISGHRSVSWYQQTPGQGLQFLFEYFSETQRNKGNFPGRFSGRQFSNSRSEMNVSTLELGDSALYLCASSVQTSSEQYFGPGTRLTVT.